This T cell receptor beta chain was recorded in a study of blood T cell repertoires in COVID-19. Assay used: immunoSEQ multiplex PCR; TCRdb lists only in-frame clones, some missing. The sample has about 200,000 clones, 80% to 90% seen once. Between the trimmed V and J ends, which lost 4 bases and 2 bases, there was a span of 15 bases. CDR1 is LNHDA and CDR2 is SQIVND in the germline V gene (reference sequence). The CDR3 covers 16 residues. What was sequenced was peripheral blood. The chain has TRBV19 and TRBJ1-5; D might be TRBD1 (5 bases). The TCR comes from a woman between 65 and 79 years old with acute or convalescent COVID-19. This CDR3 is CASSTPRTFGNQPQHF. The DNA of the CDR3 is TGTGCCAGTAGTACCCCCCGGACATTTGGCAATCAGCCCCAGCATTTT.